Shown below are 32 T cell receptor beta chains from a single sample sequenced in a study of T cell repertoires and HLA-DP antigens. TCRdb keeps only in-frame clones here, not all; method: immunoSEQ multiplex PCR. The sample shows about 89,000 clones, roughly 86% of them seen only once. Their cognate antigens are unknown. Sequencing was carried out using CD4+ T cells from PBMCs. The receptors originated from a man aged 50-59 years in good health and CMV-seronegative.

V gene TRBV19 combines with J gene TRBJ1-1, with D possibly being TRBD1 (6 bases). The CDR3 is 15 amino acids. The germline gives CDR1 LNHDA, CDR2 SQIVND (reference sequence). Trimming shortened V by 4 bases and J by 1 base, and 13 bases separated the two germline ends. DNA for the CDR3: TGTGCCAGTAGTAGCCCAGGGGCGGGGAACACTGAAGCTTTCTTT. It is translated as CASSSPGAGNTEAFF.

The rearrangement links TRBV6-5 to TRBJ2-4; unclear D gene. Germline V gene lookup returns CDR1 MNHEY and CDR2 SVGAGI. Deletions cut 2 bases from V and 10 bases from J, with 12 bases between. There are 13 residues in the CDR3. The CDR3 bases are TGTGCCAGCAGTTACGTCCAGAAAGGGATTCAGTACTTC. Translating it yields CASSYVQKGIQYF.

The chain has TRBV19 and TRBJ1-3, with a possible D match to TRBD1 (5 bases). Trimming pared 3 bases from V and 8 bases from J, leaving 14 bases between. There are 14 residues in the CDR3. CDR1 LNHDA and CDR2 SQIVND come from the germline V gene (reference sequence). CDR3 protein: CASSIPGDGDTIYF. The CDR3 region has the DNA TGTGCCAGTAGTATCCCCGGGGACGGGGACACCATATATTTT.

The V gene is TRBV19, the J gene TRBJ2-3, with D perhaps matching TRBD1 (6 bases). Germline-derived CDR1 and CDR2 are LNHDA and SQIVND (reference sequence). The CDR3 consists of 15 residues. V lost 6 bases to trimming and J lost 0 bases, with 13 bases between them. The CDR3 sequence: CASSPQDSSTDTQYF. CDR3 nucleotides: TGTGCCAGTAGCCCCCAGGACAGTAGCACAGATACGCAGTATTTT. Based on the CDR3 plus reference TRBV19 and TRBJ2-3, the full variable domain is DGGITQSPKYLFRKEGQNVTLSCEQNLNHDAMYWYRQDPGQGLRLIYYSQIVNDFQKGDIAEGYSVSREKKESFPLTVTSAQKNPTAFYLCASSPQDSSTDTQYFGPGTRLTVL.

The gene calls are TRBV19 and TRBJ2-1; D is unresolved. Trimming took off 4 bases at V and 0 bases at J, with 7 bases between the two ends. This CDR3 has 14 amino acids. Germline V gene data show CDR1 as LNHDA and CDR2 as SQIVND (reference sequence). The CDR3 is CASSKRPSYNEQFF. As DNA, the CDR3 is TGTGCCAGTAGTAAACGCCCCTCCTACAATGAGCAGTTCTTC. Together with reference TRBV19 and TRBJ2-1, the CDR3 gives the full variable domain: DGGITQSPKYLFRKEGQNVTLSCEQNLNHDAMYWYRQDPGQGLRLIYYSQIVNDFQKGDIAEGYSVSREKKESFPLTVTSAQKNPTAFYLCASSKRPSYNEQFFGPGTRLTVL.

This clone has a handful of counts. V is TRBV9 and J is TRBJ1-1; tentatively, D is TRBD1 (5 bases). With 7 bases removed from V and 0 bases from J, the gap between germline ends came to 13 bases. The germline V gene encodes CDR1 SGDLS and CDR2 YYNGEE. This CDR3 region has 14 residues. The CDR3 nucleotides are TGTGCCAGCTCCCCCCGGGGGGTGAACACTGAAGCTTTCTTT. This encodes CASSPRGVNTEAFF.

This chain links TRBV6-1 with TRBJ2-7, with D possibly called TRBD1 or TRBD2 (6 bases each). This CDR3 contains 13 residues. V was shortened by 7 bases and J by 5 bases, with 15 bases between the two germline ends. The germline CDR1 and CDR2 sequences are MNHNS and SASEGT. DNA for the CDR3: TGTGCCAGCAACCCCCTTGGGGGGCACGAGCAGTACTTC. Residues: CASNPLGGHEQYF.

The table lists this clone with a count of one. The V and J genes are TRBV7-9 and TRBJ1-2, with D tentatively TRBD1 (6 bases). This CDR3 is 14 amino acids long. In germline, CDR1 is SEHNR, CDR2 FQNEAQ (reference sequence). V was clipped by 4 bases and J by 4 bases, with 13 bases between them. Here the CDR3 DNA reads TGTGCCAGCAGCTCGCAAGGGGGAAGCTATGGCTACACCTTC. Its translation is CASSSQGGSYGYTF.

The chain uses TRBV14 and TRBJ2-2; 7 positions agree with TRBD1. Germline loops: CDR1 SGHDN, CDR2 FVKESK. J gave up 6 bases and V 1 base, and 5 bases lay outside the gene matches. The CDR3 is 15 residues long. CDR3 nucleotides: TGTGCCAGCAGCCAAGTACAGGGGAAAGCCGGGGAGCTGTTTTTT. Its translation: CASSQVQGKAGELFF.

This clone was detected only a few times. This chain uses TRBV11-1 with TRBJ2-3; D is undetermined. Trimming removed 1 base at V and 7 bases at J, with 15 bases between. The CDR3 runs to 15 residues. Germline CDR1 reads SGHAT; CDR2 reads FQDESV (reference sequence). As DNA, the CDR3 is TGTGCCAGCAGCTTAGGGGCTCCCCCGCTCAATACGCAGTATTTT. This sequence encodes CASSLGAPPLNTQYF.

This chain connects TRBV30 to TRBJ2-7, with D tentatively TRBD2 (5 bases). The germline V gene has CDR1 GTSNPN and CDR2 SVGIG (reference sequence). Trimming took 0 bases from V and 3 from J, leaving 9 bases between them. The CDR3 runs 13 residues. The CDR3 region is CAWSVSGNYEQYF. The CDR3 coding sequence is TGTGCCTGGAGTGTTTCGGGAAACTACGAGCAGTACTTC.

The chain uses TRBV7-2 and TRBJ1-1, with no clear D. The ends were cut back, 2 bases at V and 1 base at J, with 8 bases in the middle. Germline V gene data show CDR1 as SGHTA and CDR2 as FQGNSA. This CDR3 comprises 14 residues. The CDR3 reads CASSLLQSNTEAFF. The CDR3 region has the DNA TGTGCCAGCAGCTTATTACAGTCGAACACTGAAGCTTTCTTT.

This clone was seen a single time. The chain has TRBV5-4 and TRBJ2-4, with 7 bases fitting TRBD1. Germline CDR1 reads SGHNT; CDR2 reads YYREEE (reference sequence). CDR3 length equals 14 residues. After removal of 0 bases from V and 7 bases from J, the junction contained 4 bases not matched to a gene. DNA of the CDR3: TGTGCCAGCAGCTTGGAAGGGGGCTTGAACATTCAGTACTTC. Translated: CASSLEGGLNIQYF. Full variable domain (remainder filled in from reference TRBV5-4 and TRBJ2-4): ETGVTQSPTHLIKTRGQQVTLRCSSQSGHNTVSWYQQALGQGPQFIFQYYREEENGRGNFPPRFSGLQFPNYSSELNVNALELDDSALYLCASSLEGGLNIQYFGAGTRLSVL.

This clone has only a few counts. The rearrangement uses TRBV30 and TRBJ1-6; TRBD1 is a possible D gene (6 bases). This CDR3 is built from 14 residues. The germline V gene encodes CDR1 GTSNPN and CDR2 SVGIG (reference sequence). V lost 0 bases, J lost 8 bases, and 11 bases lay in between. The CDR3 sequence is CAWSVLRGDSPLHF. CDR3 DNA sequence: TGTGCCTGGAGTGTCCTCAGGGGAGATTCACCCCTCCACTTT.

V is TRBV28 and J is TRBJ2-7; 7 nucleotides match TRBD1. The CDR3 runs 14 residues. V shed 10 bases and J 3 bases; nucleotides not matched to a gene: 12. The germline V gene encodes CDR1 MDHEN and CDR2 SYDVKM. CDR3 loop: CATKGAGNHYEQYF. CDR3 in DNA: TGTGCCACCAAGGGGGCAGGAAACCACTACGAGCAGTACTTC. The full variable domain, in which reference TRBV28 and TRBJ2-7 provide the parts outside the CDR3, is DVKVTQSSRYLVKRTGEKVFLECVQDMDHENMFWYRQDPGLGLRLIYFSYDVKMKEKGDIPEGYSVSREKKERFSLILESASTNQTSMYLCATKGAGNHYEQYFGPGTRLTVT.

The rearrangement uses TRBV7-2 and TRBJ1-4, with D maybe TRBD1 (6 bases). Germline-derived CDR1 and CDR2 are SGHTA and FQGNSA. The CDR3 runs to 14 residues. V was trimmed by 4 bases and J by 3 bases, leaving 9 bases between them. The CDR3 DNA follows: TGTGCCAGCAGCTGGGACACCGCTAATGAAAAACTGTTTTTT. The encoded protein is CASSWDTANEKLFF. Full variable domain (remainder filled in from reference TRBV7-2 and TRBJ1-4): GAGVSQSPSNKVTEKGKDVELRCDPISGHTALYWYRQSLGQGLEFLIYFQGNSAPDKSGLPSDRFSAERTGGSVSTLTIQRTQQEDSAVYLCASSWDTANEKLFFGSGTQLSVL.

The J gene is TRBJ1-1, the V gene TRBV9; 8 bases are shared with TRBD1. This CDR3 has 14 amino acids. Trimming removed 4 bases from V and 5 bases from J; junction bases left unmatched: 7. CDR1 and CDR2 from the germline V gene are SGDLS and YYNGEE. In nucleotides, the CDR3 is TGTGCCAGCAGCACCCAGACAGGGGTAACTGAAGCTTTCTTT. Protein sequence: CASSTQTGVTEAFF.

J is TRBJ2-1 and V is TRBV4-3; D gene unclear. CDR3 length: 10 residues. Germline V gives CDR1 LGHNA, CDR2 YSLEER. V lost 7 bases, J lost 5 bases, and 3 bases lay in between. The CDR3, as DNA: TGCGCCAGCACAGACAATGAGCAGTTCTTC. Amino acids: CASTDNEQFF.

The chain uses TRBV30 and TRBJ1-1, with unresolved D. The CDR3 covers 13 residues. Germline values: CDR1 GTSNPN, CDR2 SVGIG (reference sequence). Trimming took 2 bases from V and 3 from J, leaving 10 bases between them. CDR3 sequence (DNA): TGTGCCTGGAGTCTGGCCAGCGACACTGAAGCTTTCTTT. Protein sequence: CAWSLASDTEAFF.

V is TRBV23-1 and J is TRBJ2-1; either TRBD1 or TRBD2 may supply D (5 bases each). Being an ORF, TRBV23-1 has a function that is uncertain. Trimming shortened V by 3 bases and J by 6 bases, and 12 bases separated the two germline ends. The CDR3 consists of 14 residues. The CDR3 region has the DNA TGCGCCAGCAGTCAGACCTATGGGGGCAATGAGCAGTTCTTC. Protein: CASSQTYGGNEQFF.

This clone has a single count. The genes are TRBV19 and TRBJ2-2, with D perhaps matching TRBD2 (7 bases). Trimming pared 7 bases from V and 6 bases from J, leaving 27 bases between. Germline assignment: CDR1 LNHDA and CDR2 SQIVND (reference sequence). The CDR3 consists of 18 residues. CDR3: CASTPSASQGSGAGELFF. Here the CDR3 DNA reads TGTGCCAGTACCCCGTCGGCCTCCCAGGGGAGCGGGGCCGGGGAGCTGTTTTTT.

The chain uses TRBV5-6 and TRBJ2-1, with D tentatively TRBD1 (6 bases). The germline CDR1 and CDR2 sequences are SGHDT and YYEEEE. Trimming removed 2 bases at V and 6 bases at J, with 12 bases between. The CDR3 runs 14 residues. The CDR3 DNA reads TGTGCCAGCAGCTTATTCGGCAGGGGCAATGAGCAGTTCTTC. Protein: CASSLFGRGNEQFF.

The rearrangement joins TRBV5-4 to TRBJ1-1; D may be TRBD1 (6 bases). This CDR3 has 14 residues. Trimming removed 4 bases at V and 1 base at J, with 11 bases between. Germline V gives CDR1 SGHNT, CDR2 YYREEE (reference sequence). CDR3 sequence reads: CASSQLQGNTEAFF. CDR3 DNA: TGTGCCAGCAGCCAGTTACAGGGGAACACTGAAGCTTTCTTT.

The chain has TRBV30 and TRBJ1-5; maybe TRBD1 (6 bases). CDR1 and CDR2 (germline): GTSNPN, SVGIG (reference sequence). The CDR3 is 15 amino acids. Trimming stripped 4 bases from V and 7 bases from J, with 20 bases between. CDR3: CAWTPGHGGYQPQHF. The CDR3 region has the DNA TGTGCCTGGACCCCGGGACACGGGGGTTACCAGCCCCAGCATTTT.

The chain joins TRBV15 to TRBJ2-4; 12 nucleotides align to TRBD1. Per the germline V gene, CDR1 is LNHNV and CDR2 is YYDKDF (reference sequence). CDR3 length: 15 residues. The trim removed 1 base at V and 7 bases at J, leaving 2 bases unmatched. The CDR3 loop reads CATSRGDRGLNIQYF. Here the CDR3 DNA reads TGTGCCACCAGCAGAGGGGACAGGGGGCTGAACATTCAGTACTTC.

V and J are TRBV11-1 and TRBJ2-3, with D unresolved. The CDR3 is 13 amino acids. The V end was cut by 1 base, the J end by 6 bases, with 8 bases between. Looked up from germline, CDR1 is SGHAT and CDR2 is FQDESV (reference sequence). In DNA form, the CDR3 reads TGTGCCAGCAGCTTAGAGCTCTTCGATACGCAGTATTTT. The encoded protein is CASSLELFDTQYF.

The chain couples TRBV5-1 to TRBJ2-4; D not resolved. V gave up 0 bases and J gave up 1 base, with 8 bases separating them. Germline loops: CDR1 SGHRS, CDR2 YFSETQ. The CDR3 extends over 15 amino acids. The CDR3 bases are TGCGCCAGCAGCTTGGATTCCGCCGCCAAAAACATTCAGTACTTC. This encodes CASSLDSAAKNIQYF.

CDR3 in DNA: TGCGCCAGCAGAAGTAAAAGCTCCTACAATGAGCAGTTCTTC. It is translated as CASRSKSSYNEQFF. V usage is TRBV10-2 and J usage is TRBJ2-1, with D unclear. V was clipped by 6 bases and J by 0 bases, with 9 bases between them. The length of the CDR3 is 14 residues. Per germline, CDR1 WSHSY and CDR2 SAAADI.

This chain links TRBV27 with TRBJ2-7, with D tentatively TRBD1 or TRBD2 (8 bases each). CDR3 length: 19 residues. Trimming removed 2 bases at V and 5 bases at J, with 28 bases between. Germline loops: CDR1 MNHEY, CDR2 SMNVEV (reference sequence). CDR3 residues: CASSLRWQGAGGRSHEQYF. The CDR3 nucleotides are TGTGCCAGCAGTTTAAGGTGGCAGGGGGCCGGCGGGAGGTCCCACGAGCAGTACTTC.

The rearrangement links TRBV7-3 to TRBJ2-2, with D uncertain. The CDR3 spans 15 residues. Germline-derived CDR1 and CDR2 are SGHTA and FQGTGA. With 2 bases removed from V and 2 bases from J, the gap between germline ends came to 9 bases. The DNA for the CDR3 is TGTGCCAGCAGCTTATCCCAGACCAACACCGGGGAGCTGTTTTTT. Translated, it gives CASSLSQTNTGELFF. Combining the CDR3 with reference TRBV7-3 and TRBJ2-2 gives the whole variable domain GAGVSQTPSNKVTEKGKYVELRCDPISGHTALYWYRQSLGQGPEFLIYFQGTGAADDSGLPNDRFFAVRPEGSVSTLKIQRTERGDSAVYLCASSLSQTNTGELFFGEGSRLTVL.

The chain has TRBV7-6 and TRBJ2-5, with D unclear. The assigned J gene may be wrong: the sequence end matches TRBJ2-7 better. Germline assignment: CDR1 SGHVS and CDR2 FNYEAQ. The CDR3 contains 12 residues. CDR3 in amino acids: CASSLGADEQYF. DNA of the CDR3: TGTGCCAGCAGCTTGGGCGCCGACGAGCAGTACTTC.

The CDR3 region has the DNA TGTGCCAGCAGCGTAGAAGGTTCACAAATGGGGAATGAGCAGTTCTTC. Translation gives CASSVEGSQMGNEQFF. This rearrangement joins TRBV9 to TRBJ2-1; no clear D. The CDR3 totals 16 residues. Germline loops: CDR1 SGDLS, CDR2 YYNGEE. V dropped 0 bases and J dropped 7 bases, with 17 bases sitting between them.